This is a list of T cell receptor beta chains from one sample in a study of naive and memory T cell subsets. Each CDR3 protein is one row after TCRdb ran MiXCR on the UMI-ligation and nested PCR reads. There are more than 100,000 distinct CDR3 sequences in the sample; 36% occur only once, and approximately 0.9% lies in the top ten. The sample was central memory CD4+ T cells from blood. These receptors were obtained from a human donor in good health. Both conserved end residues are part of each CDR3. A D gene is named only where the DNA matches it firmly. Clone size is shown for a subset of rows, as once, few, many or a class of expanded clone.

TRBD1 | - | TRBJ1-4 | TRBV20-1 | CSAVKTGVNEKLFF | TGCAGCGCTGTAAAGACAGGGGTGAATGAAAAACTGTTTTTT
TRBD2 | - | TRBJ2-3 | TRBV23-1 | CASSQSYRLAGGPHQDTQYF | TGCGCCAGCAGTCAATCTTATCGACTAGCGGGAGGTCCCCATCAAGATACGCAGTATTTT
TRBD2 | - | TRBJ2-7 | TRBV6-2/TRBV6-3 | CASSHPAGDAYEQYF | TGTGCCAGCAGTCATCCGGCGGGAGACGCCTACGAGCAGTACTTC
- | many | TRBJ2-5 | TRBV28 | CASTQGGYGETQYF | TGTGCCAGCACCCAGGGGGGGTACGGGGAGACCCAGTACTTC
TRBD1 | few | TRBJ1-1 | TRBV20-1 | CSADDRGTEAFF | TGCAGTGCGGACGACAGGGGAACTGAAGCTTTCTTT
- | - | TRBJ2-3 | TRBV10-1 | CASSESKGGRADTQYF | TGCGCCAGCAGTGAGTCGAAAGGGGGGAGGGCAGATACGCAGTATTTT
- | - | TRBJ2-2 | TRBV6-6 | CASSYLRGELFF | TGTGCCAGCAGTTACCTTCGTGGGGAGCTGTTTTTT
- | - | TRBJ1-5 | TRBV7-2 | CASSFSGIVRNQPQHF | TGTGCCAGCAGCTTCAGCGGGATTGTCCGCAATCAGCCCCAGCATTTT
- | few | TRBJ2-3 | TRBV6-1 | CASSEAPAYTDTQYF | TGTGCCAGCAGTGAAGCGCCAGCCTACACAGATACGCAGTATTTT
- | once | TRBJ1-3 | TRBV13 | CVSSQQHETYSGNTIYF | TGTGTCAGCAGCCAACAACACGAAACCTACTCTGGAAACACCATATATTTT
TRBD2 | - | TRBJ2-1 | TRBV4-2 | CASSQDPLVAGGLDEQFF | TGTGCCAGCAGCCAAGACCCGCTTGTAGCGGGAGGGCTCGATGAGCAGTTCTTC
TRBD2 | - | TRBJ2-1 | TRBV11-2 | CASSPSGRSNEQFF | TGTGCCAGCAGCCCTAGCGGGAGATCTAATGAGCAGTTCTTC
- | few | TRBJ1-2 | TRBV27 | CASSHRTVGPNYGYTF | TGTGCCAGCAGTCATAGGACGGTCGGACCTAACTATGGCTACACCTTC
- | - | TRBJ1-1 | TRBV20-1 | CSTTGNTEAFF | TGCAGCACTACAGGGAACACTGAAGCTTTCTTT
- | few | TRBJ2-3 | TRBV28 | CASSPWDSDTQYF | TGTGCCAGCAGTCCTTGGGACTCAGATACGCAGTATTTT
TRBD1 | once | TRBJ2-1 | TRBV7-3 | CASSLTGTGAHEQFF | TGTGCCAGCAGCCTGACCGGGACAGGGGCCCATGAGCAGTTCTTC
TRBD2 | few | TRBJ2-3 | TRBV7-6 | CASSSTLAEGRTDTQYF | TGTGCCAGCAGCTCCACCCTAGCGGAGGGGAGGACAGATACGCAGTATTTT
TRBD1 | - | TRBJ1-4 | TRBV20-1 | CSARGGQGSNEKLFF | TGCAGTGCTAGAGGTGGACAGGGGTCTAATGAAAAACTGTTTTTT
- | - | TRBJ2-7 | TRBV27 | CASSSQGGTREQYF | TGTGCCAGCAGTTCGCAGGGAGGAACCAGAGAGCAGTACTTC
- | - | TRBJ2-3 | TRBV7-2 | CASSLVGGDTQYF | TGTGCCAGCAGCTTAGTAGGCGGCGATACGCAGTATTTT
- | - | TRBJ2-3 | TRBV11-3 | CASSWGADTQYF | TGTGCCAGCAGCTGGGGGGCAGATACGCAGTATTTT
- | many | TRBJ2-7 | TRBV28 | CASRTGTAWEQYF | TGTGCCAGCAGGACCGGGACCGCCTGGGAGCAGTACTTC
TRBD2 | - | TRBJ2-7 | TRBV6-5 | CASSYFAPTSGRDEQYF | TGTGCCAGCAGTTATTTTGCTCCTACTAGCGGGAGGGACGAGCAGTACTTC
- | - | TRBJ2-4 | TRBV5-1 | CASSQTAGPNIQYF | TGCGCCAGCAGCCAGACTGCGGGGCCGAACATTCAGTACTTC
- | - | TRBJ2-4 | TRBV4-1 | CASSQGFVGMVAKNIQYF | TGCGCCAGCAGCCAAGGCTTTGTGGGGATGGTTGCCAAAAACATTCAGTACTTC
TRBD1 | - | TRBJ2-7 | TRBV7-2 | CASSSRPGQEYEQYF | TGTGCCAGCAGCTCGCGTCCGGGACAGGAATACGAGCAGTACTTC
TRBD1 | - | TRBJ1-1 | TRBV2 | CASRSNRGTEAFF | TGTGCCAGCAGATCTAACAGGGGCACTGAAGCTTTCTTT
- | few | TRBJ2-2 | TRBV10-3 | CAISTVEPNTGELFF | TGTGCCATCAGTACAGTAGAACCAAACACCGGGGAGCTGTTTTTT
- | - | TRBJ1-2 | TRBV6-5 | CASTPGTTYGYTF | TGTGCCAGCACCCCGGGGACAACCTATGGCTACACCTTC
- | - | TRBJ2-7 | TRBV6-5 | CASKTDRYVYYEQYF | TGTGCCAGCAAAACGGACAGATATGTTTACTACGAGCAGTACTTC
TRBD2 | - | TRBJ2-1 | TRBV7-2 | CASSRWTSAYSYNEQFF | TGTGCCAGCAGCCGATGGACTAGCGCCTACTCCTACAATGAGCAGTTCTTC
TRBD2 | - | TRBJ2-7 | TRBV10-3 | CAIRNSGKSSYEQYF | TGTGCCATCAGGAATAGCGGGAAGAGCTCCTACGAGCAGTACTTC
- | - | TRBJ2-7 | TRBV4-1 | CASSLQSGTAYEQYF | TGCGCCAGCAGCCTCCAAAGCGGGACAGCCTACGAGCAGTACTTC
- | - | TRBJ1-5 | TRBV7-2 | CASTPGGGGQPQHF | TGTGCCAGCACCCCCGGTGGGGGAGGGCAGCCCCAGCATTTT
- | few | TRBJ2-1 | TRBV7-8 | CASSPTASSYNEQFF | TGTGCCAGCAGCCCAACGGCTAGCAGCTACAATGAGCAGTTCTTC
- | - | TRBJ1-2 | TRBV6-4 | CASRAPGTSYGYTF | TGTGCCAGCAGGGCACCCGGGACATCCTATGGCTACACCTTC
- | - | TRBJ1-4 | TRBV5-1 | CASSLQDREKLFF | TGCGCCAGCAGCTTACAAGATCGTGAAAAACTGTTTTTT
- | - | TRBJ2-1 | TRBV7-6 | CASSLTLEQFF | TGTGCCAGCAGCCTGACTCTTGAGCAGTTCTTC
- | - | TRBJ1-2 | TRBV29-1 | CSVDFNYGYTF | TGCAGCGTTGACTTTAACTATGGCTACACCTTC
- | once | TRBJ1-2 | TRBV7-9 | CASSSKGGFGDGYTF | TGTGCCAGCAGCTCAAAAGGGGGATTTGGGGATGGCTACACCTTC
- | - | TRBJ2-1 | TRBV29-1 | CSGLPEYNEQFF | TGCAGCGGCTTACCGGAGTACAATGAGCAGTTCTTC
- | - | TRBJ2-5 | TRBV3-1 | CASSQRTSREAQYF | TGTGCCAGCAGCCAAAGGACATCAAGAGAGGCCCAGTACTTC
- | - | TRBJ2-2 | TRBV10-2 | CASRYYETGELFF | TGCGCCAGCCGGTACTACGAAACCGGGGAGCTGTTTTTT
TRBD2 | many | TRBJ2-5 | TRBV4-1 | CASSQDLLAGRRETQYF | TGCGCCAGCAGCCAAGATTTATTAGCGGGAAGGAGGGAGACCCAGTACTTC
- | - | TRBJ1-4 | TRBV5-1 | CASSVRQGAGEKLFF | TGCGCCAGCAGCGTACGCCAAGGGGCTGGGGAAAAACTGTTTTTT
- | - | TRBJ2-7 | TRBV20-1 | CSCRGKAGEQYF | TGCAGTTGCAGGGGAAAGGCAGGGGAGCAGTACTTC
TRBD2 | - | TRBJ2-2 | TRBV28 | CASSLRAGLAGAANTGELFF | TGTGCCAGCAGTTTAAGGGCCGGACTAGCGGGAGCCGCGAACACCGGGGAGCTGTTTTTT
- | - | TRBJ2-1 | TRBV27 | CASSFSGYGEQFF | TGTGCCAGCAGTTTCTCAGGGTATGGTGAGCAGTTCTTC
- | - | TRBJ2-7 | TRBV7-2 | CASSLIGGEVSF | TGTGCCAGCAGCTTAATAGGGGGAGAGGTGAGCTTC
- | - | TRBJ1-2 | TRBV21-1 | CASSKAQGSNYGYTF | TGTGCCAGCAGCAAAGCCCAGGGTTCTAACTATGGCTACACCTTC
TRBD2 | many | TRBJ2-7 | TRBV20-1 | CSARPTRLARSYEQYF | TGCAGTGCTAGACCTACCCGACTAGCTAGGTCCTACGAGCAGTACTTC
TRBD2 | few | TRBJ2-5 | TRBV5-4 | CASSLSGSTGGRKTQYF | TGTGCCAGCAGCCTGTCCGGGAGCACGGGAGGAAGAAAGACCCAGTACTTC
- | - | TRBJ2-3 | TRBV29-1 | CSVERGGRTDTQYF | TGCAGCGTCGAAAGGGGGGGGCGTACCGATACGCAGTATTTT
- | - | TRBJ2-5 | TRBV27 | CASSFQGYSGTQYF | TGTGCCAGCAGTTTCCAGGGATATTCAGGGACCCAGTACTTC
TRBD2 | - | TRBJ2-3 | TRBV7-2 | CASSFASGSITDTQYF | TGTGCCAGCAGCTTCGCTAGCGGGAGCATCACAGATACGCAGTATTTT